This section outlines one T cell receptor (beta chain) sequence together with its context. This clone has only a few counts. Its antigen remains unidentified. No much larger clone is present one base from it, and per-base qualities are unavailable. The data were obtained in a study of cytomegalovirus exposure and HLA in healthy donors (dated by TCRdb to about 2017). Some background on the complete study: According to a later analysis, one platform produced both the roughly 130 validation repertoires and the 720 or so repertoires of the first cohort. To predict cytomegalovirus infection status, the study combined high-throughput TCR immunosequencing, statistical association of individual TCRs with disease status, and machine learning. The study aimed to test whether cataloging public T cell receptors could reveal signatures of past pathogen exposure. In addition to the first cohort of hundreds of subjects, a separate validation cohort of 120 different subjects was used. Study-wide findings and limitations: While some public TCRs were present in many individuals, most TCR sequences turned up only very rarely across donors. Of the cluster scores, 85% to 95% were above 0 in a later analysis, which found that TCRs clustered in the first cohort also tended to co-occur in the roughly 130 validation repertoires. According to the authors, the approach could potentially be generalized to other disease states and immunological phenotypes. The classifier was reported to diagnose cytomegalovirus status with high specificity and sensitivity in both the original and validation cohorts. In vitro tests confirmed that a few of the cytomegalovirus-associated TCR beta chains recognize cytomegalovirus antigens. The validation cohort had no HLA typing available for a later analysis, so co-occurrence within that cohort was assessed over all 130 or so repertoires. The study listed approximately 150 TCR beta chains as associated with cytomegalovirus.

Including cysteine and phenylalanine, the CDR3 has 18 amino acids. The read is trimmed to its CDR3 DNA, 54 bases read in frame from base 1. Trimming removed 5 bases from V and 0 bases from J, leaving 17 bases between the germline ends. Reading the germline V gene gives CDR1 MDHEN and CDR2 SYDVKM. The method was the immunoSEQ multiplex PCR assay. Under the source paper's analysis protocol: A statistical classification framework was developed to diagnose cytomegalovirus status using the catalog of TCR beta chain sequences. Drawn from immuneACCESS, this table holds only the in-frame rearrangements with V and J called that TCRdb kept. Clones are partly lost; checked studies trace under half to an unresolved V gene and leave the rest unexplained. Clone size and V and J calls were adopted from that table, with D and trimming inferred from the DNA. The sample table lists approximately 44,000 clones, roughly 88% of them with a count of one. Together, the top ten hold less than 7% of the sample.

The donors belonged to the validation cohort of about 130 subjects, which was separate from the approximately 680-subject first cohort. The V gene is TRBV28 and the J gene is TRBJ2-6, with a weak D call of TRBD1 (5 bases match). The specimen sequenced was PBMCs. This clonotype originated in a woman aged 30 to 39 in good health and CMV-seronegative. The CDR3 is CASSPLRQTGSGANVLTF. The DNA is TGTGCCAGCAGTCCATTGCGTCAAACAGGCTCTGGGGCCAACGTCCTGACTTTC.